Each of the 22 T cell receptor beta chains below was sequenced from the same sample in a study of response to subunit inactivated influenza vaccine (dated by TCRdb to 2017 to 2018). Library preparation employed RT-PCR. The sequencer was an Illumina HiSeq 2500. TCRdb itself trimmed the public reads at Q25 with fastp, ran MiXCR and retained productive beta chains. Entries that share a CDR3 protein sequence are merged under the most common genes and DNA. The sample yields roughly 500,000 distinct CDR3 sequences; less than 30% were counted once. The biggest ten clones account for 1.5% to 2% of the sample. The specimen comprised CD4+ T cells sorted from PBMCs, sampled less than 6 days after vaccination. These receptor sequences come from a man in his fifties or sixties who received an inactivated influenza vaccine. Donor details come from another sample of the same person, matched by shared clones.

The chain has TRBV2 and TRBJ2-7; 8 bases are a match to TRBD1. This CDR3 is 15 amino acids long. Trimming cost V 4 bases and J 1 base; bases outside gene matches: 6. CDR1 and CDR2 (germline): SNHLY, FYNNEI. The CDR3 nucleotides are TGTGCCAGCAGTGGTCTGGGACAGGCATCCTACGAGCAGTACTTC. It encodes CASSGLGQASYEQYF.

The genes are TRBV7-8 and TRBJ1-3; possible D gene TRBD1, 5 bases. Trimming removed 5 bases from V and 4 bases from J, with 12 bases in between. This CDR3 has 14 amino acids. The germline CDR1 and CDR2 sequences are SGHVS and FQNEAQ. The CDR3 loop is CASSTDRAGNTIYF. The CDR3 DNA sequence: TGTGCCAGCAGCACCGACAGAGCGGGAAACACCATATATTTT.

This clonotype was seen a few times. The V and J genes are TRBV12-3 or TRBV12-4 and TRBJ2-2, with D maybe TRBD2 (6 bases). The CDR3 totals 16 residues. V lost 8 bases and J lost 3, with 19 bases in between. CDR3 sequence reads: CASRPGPWGDTGELFF. For the CDR3, the DNA is TGTGCCAGCCGACCCGGACCTTGGGGGGACACCGGGGAGCTGTTTTTT.

This clonotype was counted only a few times. The chain uses TRBV4-2 and TRBJ2-6; the D is unclear. The CDR3 spans 16 residues. Trimming removed 1 base at V and 0 bases at J, with 7 bases between. Germline values: CDR1 LGHNA, CDR2 YNFKEQ. CDR3 DNA: TGTGCCAGCAGCCAAGTGATTTTCTCTGGGGCCAACGTCCTGACTTTC. It is translated as CASSQVIFSGANVLTF.

This clonotype was detected only a few times. This sequence joins TRBV2 and TRBJ1-5, with unresolved D. Trimming left V 8 bases short and J 0 bases short, with 17 bases between. This CDR3 has 16 residues. Germline loops: CDR1 SNHLY, CDR2 FYNNEI. CDR3 nucleotides: TGTGCCAGCGCCCCGCGTTCGGGCTATAGCAATCAGCCCCAGCATTTT. It encodes CASAPRSGYSNQPQHF.

This clonotype was counted only a few times. The V gene is TRBV10-3, the J gene TRBJ2-3; D is perhaps TRBD1 (5 bases). In germline, CDR1 is ENHRY, CDR2 SYGVKD. This CDR3 contains 15 residues. V was cut by 8 bases and J by 0 bases, with 15 bases left in between. CDR3 sequence: CAIADSYSSTDTQYF. CDR3 DNA sequence: TGTGCCATCGCCGACAGCTATTCTAGCACAGATACGCAGTATTTT.

This chain uses TRBV20-1 with TRBJ2-7; possibly TRBD1 for D (6 bases). Trimming removed 1 base at V and 3 bases at J, with 13 bases between. Germline V gives CDR1 DFQATT, CDR2 SNEGSKA (reference sequence). The CDR3 contains 14 residues. CDR3 loop: CSARGRGQNYEQYF. In DNA form, the CDR3 reads TGCAGTGCTAGAGGTCGTGGACAGAACTACGAGCAGTACTTC.

The chain links TRBV18 to TRBJ2-3; D is unresolved. Trimming stripped 2 bases from V and 0 bases from J, with 15 bases between. From germline, CDR1 is KGHSH and CDR2 LQKENI. The CDR3 covers 17 residues. In DNA, the CDR3 is TGTGCCAGCTCACCAACTCTTGCGAGGCATAGCACAGATACGCAGTATTTT. Translation: CASSPTLARHSTDTQYF.

The rearrangement links TRBV7-8 to TRBJ2-7; TRBD2 aligns across 7 bases. The J segment lost 3 bases and the V segment lost 10 bases, leaving 9 bases of the junction unmatched. The CDR3 spans 13 residues. CDR1 is SGHVS, CDR2 FQNEAQ, per germline. The chain's CDR3 is CATQPRGVYEQYF. CDR3 coding DNA: TGTGCCACCCAACCACGGGGGGTCTACGAGCAGTACTTC.

This chain links TRBV5-4 with TRBJ1-3; D not resolved. V lost 4 bases to trimming and J lost 4 bases, with 15 bases between them. This CDR3 is built from 15 residues. The germline V gene encodes CDR1 SGHNT and CDR2 YYREEE (reference sequence). The DNA of the CDR3 is TGTGCCAGCAGCCTTGACCTGCAAAACGGAAACACCATATATTTT. As protein: CASSLDLQNGNTIYF. Looking up the rest from reference TRBV5-4 and TRBJ1-3 gives the full variable domain: ETGVTQSPTHLIKTRGQQVTLRCSSQSGHNTVSWYQQALGQGPQFIFQYYREEENGRGNFPPRFSGLQFPNYSSELNVNALELDDSALYLCASSLDLQNGNTIYFGEGSWLTVV.

V is TRBV6-2 or TRBV6-3 and J is TRBJ2-7; 8 bases are a match to TRBD1. This CDR3 comprises 14 residues. CDR1 and CDR2 (germline): MNHEY, SVGEGT. J lost 1 base, V lost 4 bases, and 3 bases had no gene match. The CDR3 DNA sequence: TGTGCCAGCAGTTCAGACAGGGGATCCTACGAGCAGTACTTC. Translation: CASSSDRGSYEQYF.

J is TRBJ2-5 and V is TRBV7-2; 11 nucleotides match TRBD2. J gave up 5 bases and V 3 bases, and 5 bases lay outside the gene matches. This CDR3 is 15 amino acids long. Germline values: CDR1 SGHTA, CDR2 FQGNSA. This CDR3 reads CASSFSGGEWETQYF. In DNA form, the CDR3 reads TGTGCCAGCAGCTTTAGCGGGGGGGAATGGGAGACCCAGTACTTC. Filled out from reference TRBV7-2 and TRBJ2-5, the complete variable domain reads GAGVSQSPSNKVTEKGKDVELRCDPISGHTALYWYRQSLGQGLEFLIYFQGNSAPDKSGLPSDRFSAERTGGSVSTLTIQRTQQEDSAVYLCASSFSGGEWETQYFGPGTRLLVL.

This clonotype was detected a few times. V and J are TRBV9 and TRBJ2-7; TRBD2 agrees at 7 bases. The CDR3 sequence is 16 residues long. Germline trimming cut 4 bases from V and 3 bases from J; bases unmatched to any gene: 13. Germline lookup yields CDR1 SGDLS and CDR2 YYNGEE. The CDR3 loop reads CASSLQVGTTDYEQYF. In nucleotides, the CDR3 is TGTGCCAGCAGCCTTCAGGTCGGGACTACCGACTACGAGCAGTACTTC.

The chain has TRBV7-2 and TRBJ2-1, with 7 bases fitting TRBD1. Trimming cost V 4 bases and J 2 bases; bases outside gene matches: 5. Germline lookup yields CDR1 SGHTA and CDR2 FQGNSA. There are 15 residues in the CDR3. The CDR3 spells CASSSFGTAYNEQFF. The DNA of the CDR3 is TGTGCCAGCAGCTCATTTGGGACAGCCTACAATGAGCAGTTCTTC. Full variable domain (outside the CDR3, taken from reference TRBV7-2 and TRBJ2-1): GAGVSQSPSNKVTEKGKDVELRCDPISGHTALYWYRQSLGQGLEFLIYFQGNSAPDKSGLPSDRFSAERTGGSVSTLTIQRTQQEDSAVYLCASSSFGTAYNEQFFGPGTRLTVL.

The V call is TRBV7-9, the J call TRBJ2-5; 8 nucleotides line up with TRBD1. Germline lookup yields CDR1 SEHNR and CDR2 FQNEAQ (reference sequence). This CDR3 contains 14 residues. V shed 5 bases, J shed 4 bases, and the junction held 6 bases outside the gene matches. CDR3 DNA sequence: TGTGCCAGCAGCCAAAGGACAGGGAGAGAGACCCAGTACTTC. Its protein is CASSQRTGRETQYF.

The gene calls are TRBV30 and TRBJ2-1; 7 positions agree with TRBD1. Germline CDR1 is GTSNPN and CDR2 is SVGIG (reference sequence). The CDR3 has 16 residues. With V trimmed by 2 bases and J by 6 bases, 13 bases remained unmatched. DNA for the CDR3: TGTGCCTGGAGTACGGGCAGGGGGATTGTTTTCAATGAGCAGTTCTTC. Residues: CAWSTGRGIVFNEQFF.

The genes are TRBV6-5 and TRBJ2-2; 7 positions agree with TRBD2. The V segment lost 2 bases and the J segment 1 base; nucleotides outside the gene matches: 4. The V gene's germline CDR1 is MNHEY and CDR2 SVGAGI. The CDR3 spans 16 residues. In nucleotides, the CDR3 is TGTGCCAGCAGTTACGGGCTAGCGGAGAACACCGGGGAGCTGTTTTTT. Translated: CASSYGLAENTGELFF.

The chain employs TRBV4-3 and TRBJ1-1; D unclear. CDR3 size: 15 residues. V lost 0 bases and J 4 bases, leaving 12 bases between the germline ends. CDR1 LGHNA and CDR2 YSLEER come from the germline V gene. The CDR3 sequence: CASSQDARIGTEAFF. CDR3 nucleotides: TGCGCCAGCAGCCAAGATGCCAGGATCGGCACTGAAGCTTTCTTT.

In its sample, this clonotype was seen a few times. The V gene is TRBV20-1, the J gene TRBJ2-3; 12 bases are shared with TRBD1. The CDR3 contains 15 residues. The V gene's germline CDR1 is DFQATT and CDR2 SNEGSKA (reference sequence). The ends lost 5 bases at V and 3 bases at J; junction bases unmatched: 6. Here the CDR3 reads CSAVRDRGPTDTQYF. CDR3 DNA: TGCAGTGCTGTAAGGGACAGGGGGCCTACAGATACGCAGTATTTT.

The V gene is TRBV12-3 or TRBV12-4, the J gene TRBJ1-4, with D unresolved. Trimming pared 2 bases from V and 1 base from J, leaving 8 bases between. The CDR3 has 15 residues. The CDR3 sequence: CASSLFEGTNEKLFF. CDR3 nucleotide sequence: TGTGCCAGCAGTTTATTCGAGGGAACTAATGAAAAACTGTTTTTT.

This chain joins TRBV20-1 and TRBJ2-1; maybe TRBD2 (5 bases). The length of the CDR3 is 15 residues. V lost 2 bases and J 0 bases, leaving 11 bases between the germline ends. From germline, CDR1 is DFQATT and CDR2 SNEGSKA (reference sequence). As DNA, the CDR3 is TGCAGTGCTAGAAGCGACTACCTCTCCTACAATGAGCAGTTCTTC. It encodes CSARSDYLSYNEQFF.

The chain is built from TRBV6-5 and TRBJ2-3, with 7 bases matching TRBD2. The CDR3 totals 15 residues. From germline, CDR1 is MNHEY and CDR2 SVGAGI. V lost 2 bases and J lost 3; bases outside the gene matches: 5. In DNA form, the CDR3 reads TGTGCCAGCAGTTACGGGACTACCGATACAGATACGCAGTATTTT. It is translated as CASSYGTTDTDTQYF.